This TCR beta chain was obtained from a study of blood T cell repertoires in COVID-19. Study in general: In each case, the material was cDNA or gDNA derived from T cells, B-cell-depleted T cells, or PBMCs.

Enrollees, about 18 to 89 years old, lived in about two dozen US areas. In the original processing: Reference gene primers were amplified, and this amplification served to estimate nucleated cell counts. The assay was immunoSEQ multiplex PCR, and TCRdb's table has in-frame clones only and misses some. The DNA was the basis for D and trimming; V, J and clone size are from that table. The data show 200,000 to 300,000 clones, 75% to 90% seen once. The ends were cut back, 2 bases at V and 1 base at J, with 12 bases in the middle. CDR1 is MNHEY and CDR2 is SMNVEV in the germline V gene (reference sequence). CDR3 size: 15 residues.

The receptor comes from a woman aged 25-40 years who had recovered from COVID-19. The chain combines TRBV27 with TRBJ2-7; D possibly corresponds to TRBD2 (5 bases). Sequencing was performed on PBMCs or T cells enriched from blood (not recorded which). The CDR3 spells CASSLTVGLSYEQYF. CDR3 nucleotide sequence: TGTGCCAGCAGTTTAACAGTAGGACTTTCCTACGAGCAGTACTTC.